This T cell receptor (beta chain) is from a study of T cells after yellow fever vaccination. About the research overall: Fractions containing few cells were prepared with SMART-Seq v4 Ultra Low Input.

From germline, CDR1 is SGHRS and CDR2 YFSETQ. This CDR3 contains 13 residues. The junction had 7 bases not matched to a gene; V was cut back by 8 bases and J by 2 bases. With regard to this clonotype: Its antigen is unidentified.

TCRdb processed the 5' RACE reads anew with MiXCR; each CDR3 protein has one entry. The sample lists fewer than 650,000 distinct CDR3 sequences, about a fifth occurring once. Study outcomes and limitations: Boosting was followed by the reappearance of most primary-vaccination clones (roughly 95% CD4, about 88% CD8). Abundant clonotypes from the bulk population could contaminate FACS-sorted repertoires. Clonotype sharing between CD4 and CD8 compartments was small.

This receptor was taken from a man aged 18 to 29 who received the YFV17D yellow fever vaccine. This rearrangement joins TRBV5-1 to TRBJ2-7, with 7 bases fitting TRBD1. Specimen: PBMCs, collected around 3 weeks after the first yellow fever vaccination. The CDR3: CARKQGFAYEQYV. DNA of the CDR3: TGCGCCAGAAAACAGGGGTTCGCCTACGAGCAGTACGTC.